This T cell receptor (beta chain) was sequenced during a study of early T cells in non-severe SARS-CoV-2 infection. Study context: Chains from this unsorted whole-blood bulk RNA could not be paired.

Overall study findings and caveats: Reliance on VDJdb matching favored anti-spike CD8 responses; private and CD4 specificities were missed.

V lost 3 bases and J lost 4, with 15 bases in between. The CDR3 covers 15 residues. CDR1 SGHAT and CDR2 FQNNGV come from the germline V gene. Researchers tagged individual cDNA molecules with unique molecular identifiers. TCRdb analysed the 5' RACE reads with MiXCR anew, one entry per CDR3 protein. The repertoire has about 64,000 distinct CDR3 sequences, approximately 11% of them found once; the top ten carry just under 3%. This clonotype appeared a few times. Its antigen is as yet unknown. The material was whole blood, obtained at baseline. The chain recombines TRBV11-2 with TRBJ2-5; possible D gene TRBD1, 6 bases. This clonotype originated in an adult who was a healthcare worker with PCR-confirmed SARS-CoV-2 infection or an uninfected control (not recorded which). The CDR3 DNA follows: TGTGCCAGCAGCTTCGGACAGAGGAATCGAGAGACCCAGTACTTC. Encoded protein: CASSFGQRNRETQYF. The complete variable domain, with remaining parts taken from reference TRBV11-2 and TRBJ2-5, reads EAGVAQSPRYKIIEKRQSVAFWCNPISGHATLYWYQQILGQGPKLLIQFQNNGVVDDSQLPKDRFSAERLKGVDSTLKIQPAKLEDSAVYLCASSFGQRNRETQYFGPGTRLLVL.